This T cell receptor (beta chain) was sequenced during a study of identical twins. The sample holds a few counts of this clonotype. In TCRdb, the 5' RACE reads were re-called with MiXCR into one record per CDR3 protein. The sample carries a few hundred thousand distinct CDR3 sequences, around 12% recorded once. V lost 0 bases and J lost 1, with 13 bases in between. CDR1 SGDLS and CDR2 YYNGEE come from the germline V gene. This CDR3 region has 16 residues. In addition, the sample was reused for a study of yellow fever vaccine responses in identical twins.

This rearrangement joins TRBV9 to TRBJ2-5; D unresolved. This TCR derives from a woman under 30 in good health. Sequencing was carried out using CD8+ T cells sorted from blood. Here the CDR3 reads CASSVVPTATQETQYF. DNA of the CDR3: TGTGCCAGCAGCGTAGTCCCAACCGCGACCCAAGAGACCCAGTACTTC.